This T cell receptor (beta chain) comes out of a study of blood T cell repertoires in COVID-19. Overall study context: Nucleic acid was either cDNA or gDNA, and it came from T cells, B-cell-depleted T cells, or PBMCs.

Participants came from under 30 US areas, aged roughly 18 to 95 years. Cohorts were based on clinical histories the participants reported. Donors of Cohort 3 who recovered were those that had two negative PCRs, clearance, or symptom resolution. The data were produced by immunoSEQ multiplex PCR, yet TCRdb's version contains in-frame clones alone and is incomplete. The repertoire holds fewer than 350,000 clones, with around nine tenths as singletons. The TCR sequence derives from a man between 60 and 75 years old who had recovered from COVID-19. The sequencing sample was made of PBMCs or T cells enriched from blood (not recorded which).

CDR3 nucleotides: TGTGCCAGCAGTTTATTCGCGGGGACAGCCTCCTACGAGCAGTACTTC. It codes for CASSLFAGTASYEQYF. The V gene is TRBV28, the J gene TRBJ2-7; possible D gene TRBD1, 7 bases. This CDR3 region has 16 residues. V was pared by 1 base and J by 0 bases, with 13 bases between. Germline V gives CDR1 MDHEN, CDR2 SYDVKM.